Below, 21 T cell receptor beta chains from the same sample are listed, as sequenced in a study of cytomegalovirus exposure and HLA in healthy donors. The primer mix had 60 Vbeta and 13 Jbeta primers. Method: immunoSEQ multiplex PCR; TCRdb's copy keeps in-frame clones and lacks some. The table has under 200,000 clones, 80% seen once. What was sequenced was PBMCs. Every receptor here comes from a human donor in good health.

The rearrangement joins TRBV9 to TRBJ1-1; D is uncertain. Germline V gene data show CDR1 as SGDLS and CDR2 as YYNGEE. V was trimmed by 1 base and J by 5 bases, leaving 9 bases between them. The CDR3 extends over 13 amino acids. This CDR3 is CASSVNAGTEAFF. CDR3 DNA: TGTGCCAGCAGCGTAAATGCGGGGACTGAAGCTTTCTTT. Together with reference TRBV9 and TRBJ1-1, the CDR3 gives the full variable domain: DSGVTQTPKHLITATGQRVTLRCSPRSGDLSVYWYQQSLDQGLQFLIQYYNGEERAKGNILERFSAQQFPDLHSELNLSSLELGDSALYFCASSVNAGTEAFFGQGTRLTVV.

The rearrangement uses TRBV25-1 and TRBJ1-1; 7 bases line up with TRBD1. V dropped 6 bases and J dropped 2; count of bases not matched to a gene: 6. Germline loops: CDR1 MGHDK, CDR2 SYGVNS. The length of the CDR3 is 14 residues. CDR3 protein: CASREGGRNTEAFF. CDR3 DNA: TGTGCCAGCAGAGAAGGGGGCCGCAACACTGAAGCTTTCTTT.

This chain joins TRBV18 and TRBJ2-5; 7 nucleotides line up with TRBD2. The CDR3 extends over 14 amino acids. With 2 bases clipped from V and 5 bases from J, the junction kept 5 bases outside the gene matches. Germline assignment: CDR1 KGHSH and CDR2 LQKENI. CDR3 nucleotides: TGTGCCAGCTCACCATCGACTAGCCGGGAGACCCAGTACTTC. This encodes CASSPSTSRETQYF.

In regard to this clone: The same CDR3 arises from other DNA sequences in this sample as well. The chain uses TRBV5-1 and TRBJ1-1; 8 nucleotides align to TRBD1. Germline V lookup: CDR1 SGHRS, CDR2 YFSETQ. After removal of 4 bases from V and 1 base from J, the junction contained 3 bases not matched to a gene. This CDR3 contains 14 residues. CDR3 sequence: CASSPGTGNTEAFF. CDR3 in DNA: TGCGCCAGCAGCCCCGGGACAGGGAACACTGAAGCTTTCTTT.

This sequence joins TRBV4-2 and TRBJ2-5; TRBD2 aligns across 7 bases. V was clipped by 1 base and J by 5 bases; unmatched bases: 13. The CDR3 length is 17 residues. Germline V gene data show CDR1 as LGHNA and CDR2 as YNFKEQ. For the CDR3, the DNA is TGTGCCAGCAGCCAAGTACGGGCGGGAGATCCTAGGGAGACCCAGTACTTC. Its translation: CASSQVRAGDPRETQYF.

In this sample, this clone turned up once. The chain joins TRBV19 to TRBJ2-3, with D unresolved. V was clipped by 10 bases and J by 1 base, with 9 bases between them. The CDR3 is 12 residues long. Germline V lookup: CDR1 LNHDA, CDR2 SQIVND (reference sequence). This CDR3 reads CATAGRTDTQYF. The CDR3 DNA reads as TGTGCCACTGCTGGGCGCACAGATACGCAGTATTTT.

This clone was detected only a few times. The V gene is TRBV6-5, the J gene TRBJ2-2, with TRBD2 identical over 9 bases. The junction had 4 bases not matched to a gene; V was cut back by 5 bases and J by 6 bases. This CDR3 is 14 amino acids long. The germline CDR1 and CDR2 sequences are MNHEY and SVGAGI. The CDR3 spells CASSTGTSPGELFF. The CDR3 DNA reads TGTGCCAGCAGTACCGGGACTAGCCCCGGGGAGCTGTTTTTT.

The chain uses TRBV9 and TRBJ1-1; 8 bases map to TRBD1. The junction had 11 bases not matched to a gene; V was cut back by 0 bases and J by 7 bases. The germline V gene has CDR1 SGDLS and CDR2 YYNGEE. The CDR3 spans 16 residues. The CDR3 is CASSVGDRRNRNEAFF. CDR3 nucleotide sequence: TGTGCCAGCAGCGTAGGGGACAGGAGAAACAGGAATGAAGCTTTCTTT. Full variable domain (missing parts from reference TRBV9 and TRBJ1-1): DSGVTQTPKHLITATGQRVTLRCSPRSGDLSVYWYQQSLDQGLQFLIQYYNGEERAKGNILERFSAQQFPDLHSELNLSSLELGDSALYFCASSVGDRRNRNEAFFGQGTRLTVV.

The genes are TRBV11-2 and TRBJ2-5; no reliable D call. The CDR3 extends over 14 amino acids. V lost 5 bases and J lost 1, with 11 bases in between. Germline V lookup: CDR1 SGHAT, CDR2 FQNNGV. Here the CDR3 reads CASSPNRVQETQYF. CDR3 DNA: TGTGCCAGCAGCCCGAACCGGGTCCAAGAGACCCAGTACTTC.

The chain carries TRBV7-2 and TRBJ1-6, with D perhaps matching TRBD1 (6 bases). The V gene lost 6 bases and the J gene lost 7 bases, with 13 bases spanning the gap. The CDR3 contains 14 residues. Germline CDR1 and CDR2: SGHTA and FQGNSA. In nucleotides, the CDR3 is TGTGCCAGCAGAGCGGGACAACCCAATTCACCCCTCCACTTT. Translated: CASRAGQPNSPLHF.

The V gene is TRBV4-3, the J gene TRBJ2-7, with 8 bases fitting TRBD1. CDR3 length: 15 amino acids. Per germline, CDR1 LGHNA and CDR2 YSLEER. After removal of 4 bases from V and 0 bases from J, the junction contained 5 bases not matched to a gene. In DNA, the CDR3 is TGCGCCAGCAGCCCCGGACAGGGCGTCTCCTACGAGCAGTACTTC. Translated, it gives CASSPGQGVSYEQYF.

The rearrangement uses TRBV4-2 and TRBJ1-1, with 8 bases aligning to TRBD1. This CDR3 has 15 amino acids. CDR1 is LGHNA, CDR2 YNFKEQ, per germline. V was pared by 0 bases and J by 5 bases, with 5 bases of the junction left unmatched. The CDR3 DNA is TGTGCCAGCAGCCAAGATACAGGGGGGAGGACTGAAGCTTTCTTT. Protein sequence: CASSQDTGGRTEAFF.

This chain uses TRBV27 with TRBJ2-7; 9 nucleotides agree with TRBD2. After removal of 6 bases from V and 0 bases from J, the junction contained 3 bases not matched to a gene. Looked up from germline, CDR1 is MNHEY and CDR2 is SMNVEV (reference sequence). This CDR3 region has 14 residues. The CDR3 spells CASRLAGSSYEQYF. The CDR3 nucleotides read TGTGCCAGCAGGCTAGCGGGGAGCTCCTACGAGCAGTACTTC.

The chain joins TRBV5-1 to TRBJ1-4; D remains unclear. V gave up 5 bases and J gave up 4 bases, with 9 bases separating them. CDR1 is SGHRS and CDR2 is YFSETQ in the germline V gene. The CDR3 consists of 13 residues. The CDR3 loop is CASSAASNEKLFF. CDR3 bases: TGCGCCAGCAGTGCTGCGAGTAATGAAAAACTGTTTTTT.

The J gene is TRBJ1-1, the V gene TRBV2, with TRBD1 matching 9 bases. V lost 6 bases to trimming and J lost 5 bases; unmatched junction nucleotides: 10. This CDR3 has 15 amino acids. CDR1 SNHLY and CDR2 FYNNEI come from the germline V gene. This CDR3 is CASRPGQGTNTEAFF. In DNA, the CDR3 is TGTGCCAGCAGACCAGGACAGGGGACTAATACTGAAGCTTTCTTT. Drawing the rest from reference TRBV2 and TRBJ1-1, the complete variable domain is EPEVTQTPSHQVTQMGQEVILRCVPISNHLYFYWYRQILGQKVEFLVSFYNNEISEKSEIFDDQFSVERPDGSNFTLKIRSTKLEDSAMYFCASRPGQGTNTEAFFGQGTRLTVV.

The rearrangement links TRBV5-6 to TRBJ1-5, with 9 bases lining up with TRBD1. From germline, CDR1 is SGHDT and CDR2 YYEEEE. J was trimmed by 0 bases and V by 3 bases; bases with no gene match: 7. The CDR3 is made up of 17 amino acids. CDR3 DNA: TGTGCCAGCAGCTCTACCTACAGGGGGCTTAGCAATCAGCCCCAGCATTTT. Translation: CASSSTYRGLSNQPQHF.

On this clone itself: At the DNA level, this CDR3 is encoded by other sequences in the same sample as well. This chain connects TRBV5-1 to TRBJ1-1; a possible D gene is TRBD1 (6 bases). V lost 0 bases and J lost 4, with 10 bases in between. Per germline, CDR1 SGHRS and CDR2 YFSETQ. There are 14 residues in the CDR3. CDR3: CASSLAGGATEAFF. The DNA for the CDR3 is TGCGCCAGCAGCTTGGCTGGGGGGGCCACTGAAGCTTTCTTT.

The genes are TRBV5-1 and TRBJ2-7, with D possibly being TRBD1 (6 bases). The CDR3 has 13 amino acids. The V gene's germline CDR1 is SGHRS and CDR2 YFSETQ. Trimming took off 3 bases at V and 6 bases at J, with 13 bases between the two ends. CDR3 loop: CASSWDTRGEQYF. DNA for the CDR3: TGCGCCAGCAGCTGGGACACTCGGGGCGAGCAGTACTTC.

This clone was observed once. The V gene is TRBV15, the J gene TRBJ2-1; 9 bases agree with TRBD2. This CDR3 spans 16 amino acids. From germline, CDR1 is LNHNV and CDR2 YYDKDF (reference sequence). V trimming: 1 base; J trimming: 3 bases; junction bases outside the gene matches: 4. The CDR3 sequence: CATSRVAGAHYNEQFF. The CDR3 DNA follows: TGTGCCACCAGCAGAGTAGCGGGGGCTCACTACAATGAGCAGTTCTTC.

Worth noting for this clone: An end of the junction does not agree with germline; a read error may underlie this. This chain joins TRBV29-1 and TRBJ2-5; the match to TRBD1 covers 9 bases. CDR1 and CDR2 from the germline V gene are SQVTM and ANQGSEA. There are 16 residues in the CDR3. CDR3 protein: CSVEGVWDRVEETQYF. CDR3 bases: TGCAGCGTCGAAGGGGTCTGGGACAGGGTGGAAGAGACCCAGTACTTC. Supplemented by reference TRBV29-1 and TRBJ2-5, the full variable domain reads SAVISQKPSRDICQRGTSLTIQCQVDSQVTMMFWYRQQPGQSLTLIATANQGSEATYESGFVIDKFPISRPNLTFSTLTVSNMSPEDSSIYLCSVEGVWDRVEETQYFGPGTRLLVL.

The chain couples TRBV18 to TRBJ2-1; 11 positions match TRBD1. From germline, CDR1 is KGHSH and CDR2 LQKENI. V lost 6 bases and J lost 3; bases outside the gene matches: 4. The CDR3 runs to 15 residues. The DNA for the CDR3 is TGTGCCAGCTCCCCGGGACAGGGGGGCTACAATGAGCAGTTCTTC. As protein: CASSPGQGGYNEQFF.